This T cell receptor beta chain emerged from a study of regulatory T cells in long-lasting Graves disease. Time point reported: newly diagnosed GD, antithyroid drugs for less than 3 months. After RNA was extracted from PBMCs, the TCR library was made from it. The EDTA tubes were filled with around 8.5 milliliters of drawn peripheral blood. There are a few counts of this clonotype. The germline CDR1 and CDR2 sequences are KGHDR and SFDVKD. The length of the CDR3 is 11 residues. V gave up 4 bases and J gave up 8 bases, with 5 bases separating them. Building of the TCR beta libraries involved iRepertoire HTBI primers and Arm-PCR of CDR3 regions. Authors' processing steps: Identified segments across samples numbered more than 55 TRBV and more than 12 TRBJ. Each CDR3 protein is one row after TCRdb ran MiXCR on the multiplex PCR reads. The V and J calls were determined by TCRdb, not by the authors. Of approximately 400,000 distinct CDR3 sequences in the sample, 15% were seen once.

The same sample was also used in a study of T cells in Graves' hyperthyroidism and ophthalmopathy.

This receptor was taken from a woman aged 25 to 39 with Graves disease. The V and J genes are TRBV24-1 and TRBJ2-1; D is unclear. Sequencing was performed on peripheral blood mononuclear cells (PBMCs), taken at new diagnosis, from a patient treated with antithyroid drugs. The CDR3 protein is CATSELDEQFF. The CDR3 DNA reads TGTGCCACCAGTGAGTTAGATGAGCAGTTCTTC.